The 30 T cell receptor beta chains in this list originate from one sample, sequenced in a study of blood T cell repertoires in COVID-19. Measured with immunoSEQ multiplex PCR; TCRdb has only the in-frame clones, and not every one. This repertoire shows about 250,000 clones, around 86% found once; its top ten account for approximately 1.5%. Source material: peripheral blood. The receptors here all came from a woman aged 60-75 years who had recovered from COVID-19.

A word on this clone: The sample holds other DNA sequences that translate to the same CDR3. The gene calls are TRBV6-5 and TRBJ2-7, with a possible D match to TRBD1 (6 bases). The CDR3 consists of 13 residues. V lost 4 bases and J lost 2, with 9 bases in between. Germline-derived CDR1 and CDR2 are MNHEY and SVGAGI. The CDR3 loop reads CASSSTGTYEQYF. The CDR3 DNA reads as TGTGCCAGCAGTTCGACAGGTACCTACGAGCAGTACTTC.

This clone was observed a single time. This chain joins TRBV25-1 and TRBJ1-5, with 8 bases fitting TRBD1. Germline CDR1 is MGHDK and CDR2 is SYGVNS. The CDR3 is 13 residues long. Trimming at V came to 8 bases and at J to 5 bases, leaving 5 bases not matched to a gene. CDR3 DNA sequence: TGTGCCAGCGGGCCGACAGGGGATCAGCCCCAGCATTTT. Its translation is CASGPTGDQPQHF.

V and J are TRBV6-5 and TRBJ2-7, with 7 positions matching TRBD2. CDR3 length: 14 residues. Germline V lookup: CDR1 MNHEY, CDR2 SVGAGI. With 6 bases clipped from V and 0 bases from J, the junction kept 5 bases outside the gene matches. The CDR3 sequence: CASRPGTTSYEQYF. In DNA form, the CDR3 reads TGTGCCAGCAGGCCCGGGACTACCTCCTACGAGCAGTACTTC.

J is TRBJ2-7 and V is TRBV18; 8 positions agree with TRBD1. Germline V gene data show CDR1 as KGHSH and CDR2 as LQKENI. CDR3 length: 15 residues. V lost 2 bases to trimming and J lost 0 bases; unmatched junction nucleotides: 3. The CDR3 here is CASSPGGQGSYEQYF. In nucleotides, the CDR3 is TGTGCCAGCTCACCAGGTGGACAGGGCTCCTACGAGCAGTACTTC.

The CDR3 DNA sequence: TGTGCCAGCAGCTTAGTCGCAGAGCGCGGGACAGATACGCAGTATTTT. It translates to CASSLVAERGTDTQYF. The chain recombines TRBV7-6 with TRBJ2-3; tentatively, D is TRBD2 (5 bases). V gave up 1 base and J gave up 3 bases, with 14 bases separating them. The germline gives CDR1 SGHVS, CDR2 FNYEAQ. CDR3 length: 16 residues.

The rearrangement joins TRBV6-5 to TRBJ2-7, with TRBD2 identical over 8 bases. This CDR3 has 12 amino acids. V lost 8 bases to trimming and J lost 6 bases; unmatched junction nucleotides: 6. The germline V gene encodes CDR1 MNHEY and CDR2 SVGAGI. CDR3 in DNA: TGTGCCAGCTCTGTGGCGGGGGGCGAGCAGTACTTC. It translates to CASSVAGGEQYF.

CDR3 in DNA: TGTGCCAGCAGCTTCGACTACACAGATACGCAGTATTTT. It yields the protein CASSFDYTDTQYF. The rearrangement uses TRBV7-2 and TRBJ2-3, with D perhaps matching TRBD2 (5 bases). The CDR3 is 13 residues long. The germline gives CDR1 SGHTA, CDR2 FQGNSA. Deletions cut 3 bases from V and 2 bases from J, with 6 bases between.

This chain connects TRBV6-5 to TRBJ1-2; 9 positions match TRBD1. V lost 5 bases, J lost 10 bases, and 5 bases stayed unmatched. Germline CDR1 and CDR2: MNHEY and SVGAGI. This CDR3 contains 12 residues. The CDR3 bases are TGTGCCAGCAGTCGGACAGGGGAGGACTACACCTTC. Its translation is CASSRTGEDYTF.

This clone was seen only once. The rearrangement uses TRBV4-3 and TRBJ1-2; 7 bases fit TRBD1. Germline lookup yields CDR1 LGHNA and CDR2 YSLEER. The CDR3 totals 14 residues. V was clipped by 8 bases and J by 4 bases; unmatched bases: 10. The CDR3 sequence is CASRLNRGSYGYTF. The CDR3 nucleotides read TGCGCCAGCCGATTAAACAGGGGTTCCTATGGCTACACCTTC.

The genes are TRBV5-1 and TRBJ2-1; D perhaps matches TRBD1 (7 bases). Germline-derived CDR1 and CDR2 are SGHRS and YFSETQ. V gave up 0 bases and J gave up 8 bases, with 12 bases separating them. The CDR3 extends over 14 amino acids. The CDR3 DNA sequence: TGCGCCAGCAGCTTGGCCAGGGGGGCAGATGAGCAGTTCTTC. This gives the protein CASSLARGADEQFF.

This chain joins TRBV3-1 (or the pseudogene TRBV3-2) and TRBJ2-5; D gene ambiguous. CDR3 length: 12 residues. Trimming pared 1 base from V and 5 bases from J, leaving 5 bases between. CDR1 LGHDT and CDR2 YNNKEL come from the germline V gene (reference sequence). The DNA of the CDR3 is TGTGCCAGCAGCCAAGTCGGTGAGACCCAGTACTTC. Protein: CASSQVGETQYF.

This clone has only one observation. V and J are TRBV4-3 and TRBJ2-2, with unresolved D. Germline V gene lookup returns CDR1 LGHNA and CDR2 YSLEER. Trimming stripped 1 base from V and 5 bases from J, with 14 bases between. This CDR3 contains 16 residues. The CDR3 bases are TGCGCCAGCAGCCAAGGAGTTCGATTGATGACCGGGGAGCTGTTTTTT. This codes for CASSQGVRLMTGELFF.

CDR3 in amino acids: CASSERGTGVNTQYF. CDR3 nucleotides: TGTGCCAGCAGTGAAAGGGGGACAGGGGTTAATACGCAGTATTTT. This chain joins TRBV6-1 and TRBJ2-3, with 10 bases matching TRBD1. V shed 2 bases, J shed 7 bases, and the junction held 6 bases outside the gene matches. CDR3 size: 15 residues. The germline CDR1 and CDR2 sequences are MNHNS and SASEGT.

This clone was observed a handful of times. The chain recombines TRBV28 with TRBJ2-3; weak D call: TRBD1 (6 bases). V lost 3 bases and J lost 3, with 10 bases in between. This CDR3 is built from 14 residues. Germline V gene lookup returns CDR1 MDHEN and CDR2 SYDVKM. The CDR3 spells CASSFLQGTDTQYF. In DNA form, the CDR3 reads TGTGCCAGCAGTTTTCTACAGGGAACAGATACGCAGTATTTT.

The rearrangement uses TRBV28 and TRBJ2-7, with 9 bases fitting TRBD2. The germline CDR1 and CDR2 sequences are MDHEN and SYDVKM. The CDR3 has 15 amino acids. Unmatched junction bases numbered 4, after V lost 2 bases and J lost 2 bases. The chain's CDR3 is CASSLRVAGAYEQYF. The CDR3 region has the DNA TGTGCCAGCAGTTTAAGGGTAGCGGGAGCCTACGAGCAGTACTTC.

The chain joins TRBV2 to TRBJ2-7, with D unresolved. Between the trimmed V and J ends, which lost 2 bases and 7 bases, there was a span of 15 bases. Germline V gene data show CDR1 as SNHLY and CDR2 as FYNNEI. CDR3 length: 14 amino acids. This chain's CDR3 is CASSEISAGEEQYF. The DNA of the CDR3 is TGTGCCAGCAGTGAAATATCGGCAGGCGAGGAGCAGTACTTC.

The chain is built from TRBV3-1 (or the pseudogene TRBV3-2) and TRBJ2-2; D might be TRBD2 (6 bases). Trimming took off 4 bases at V and 5 bases at J, with 11 bases between the two ends. Per the germline V gene, CDR1 is LGHDT and CDR2 is YNNKEL (reference sequence). The CDR3 loop spans 14 amino acids. The CDR3 sequence: CASSLAGGTGELFF. The CDR3 nucleotides are TGTGCCAGCAGCCTAGCTGGGGGGACCGGGGAGCTGTTTTTT.

The genes are TRBV5-1 and TRBJ1-2; 7 bases agree with TRBD1. The CDR3 has 13 amino acids. Germline CDR1 SGHRS, CDR2 YFSETQ. V lost 7 bases, J lost 2 bases, and 5 bases stayed unmatched. The DNA for the CDR3 is TGCGCCAGCCAAGAAGGGGGCAACTATGGCTACACCTTC. Amino acids: CASQEGGNYGYTF.

V is TRBV21-1 and J is TRBJ2-7; the table's D call, TRBD1, was not checked against the DNA. TRBV21-1 is a recognized pseudogene. The CDR3 runs 16 residues. The CDR3 loop is CASSLPPQGQNYEQYF. The CDR3, as DNA: TGTGCCAGCAGCCTTCCACCTCAGGGGCAGAACTACGAGCAGTACTTC.

V usage is TRBV29-1 and J usage is TRBJ2-7; no clear D. Per germline, CDR1 SQVTM and CDR2 ANQGSEA. V was clipped by 7 bases and J by 2 bases, with 9 bases between them. This CDR3 has 11 residues. CDR3 protein: CSGTSTYEQYF. The CDR3 region has the DNA TGCAGCGGTACAAGTACCTACGAGCAGTACTTC.

This chain joins TRBV4-2 and TRBJ2-4; 10 bases align to TRBD2. Germline V gene data show CDR1 as LGHNA and CDR2 as YNFKEQ. After removal of 1 base from V and 5 bases from J, the junction contained 5 bases not matched to a gene. The CDR3 runs to 16 residues. CDR3 coding DNA: TGTGCCAGCAGCCAAGTCAGCGGGGGGGCCCAAAACATTCAGTACTTC. The encoded protein is CASSQVSGGAQNIQYF.

This chain joins TRBV7-3 and TRBJ1-5; perhaps TRBD1 as D (6 bases). From germline, CDR1 is SGHTA and CDR2 FQGTGA. V lost 5 bases, J lost 5 bases, and 16 bases lay in between. This CDR3 region has 15 residues. The CDR3: CASSQNAGVDQPQHF. CDR3 bases: TGTGCCAGCAGCCAAAACGCAGGGGTGGATCAGCCCCAGCATTTT.

The chain couples TRBV7-2 to TRBJ1-1; D gene ambiguous. The CDR3 has 11 amino acids. Germline-derived CDR1 and CDR2 are SGHTA and FQGNSA. Trimming took 2 bases from V and 11 from J, leaving 9 bases between them. The CDR3 bases are TGTGCCAGCAGCTTAAAGTATGGCGCTTTCTTT. Translating it yields CASSLKYGAFF.

The chain recombines TRBV19 with TRBJ2-2; 8 nucleotides line up with TRBD1. Germline CDR1 LNHDA, CDR2 SQIVND (reference sequence). The CDR3 covers 16 residues. V lost 4 bases to trimming and J lost 5 bases; unmatched junction nucleotides: 9. CDR3 DNA: TGTGCCAGTAGTACTCTGACAGGGGTTATAACCGGGGAGCTGTTTTTT. Amino acid sequence: CASSTLTGVITGELFF.

This clone is a singleton in its sample. This rearrangement joins TRBV6-4 to TRBJ1-2, with 7 bases that match TRBD1. J was trimmed by 0 bases and V by 6 bases; bases with no gene match: 4. Germline CDR1 is MRHNA and CDR2 is SNTAGT. There are 14 residues in the CDR3. The CDR3 region has the DNA TGTGCCAGCAGCGACAGGGACTCTAACTATGGCTACACCTTC. Its protein product is CASSDRDSNYGYTF.

This chain uses TRBV7-2 with TRBJ2-3, with TRBD2 matching over 7 bases. Germline V gene data show CDR1 as SGHTA and CDR2 as FQGNSA. CDR3 length equals 14 residues. The trim removed 5 bases at V and 10 bases at J, leaving 12 bases unmatched. The CDR3 loop is CASSPLGGKLAQYF. The CDR3 DNA reads TGTGCCAGCAGCCCTCTGGGAGGGAAATTGGCGCAGTATTTT.

The CDR3 region has the DNA TGTGCCAGCAGTGAAGGTGTAGGAGCAAGCTCCTACGAGCAGTACTTC. This encodes CASSEGVGASSYEQYF. The chain carries TRBV6-1 and TRBJ2-7, with D unclear. The CDR3 length is 16 residues. Trimming took 1 base from V and 0 from J, leaving 13 bases between them. Germline CDR1 and CDR2: MNHNS and SASEGT.

The chain is built from TRBV5-1 and TRBJ1-6; TRBD1 aligns across 8 bases. The CDR3 is 18 residues long. The germline V gene encodes CDR1 SGHRS and CDR2 YFSETQ. After removal of 4 bases from V and 0 bases from J, the junction contained 9 bases not matched to a gene. CDR3 region: CASSGGDRQYSYNSPLHF. The CDR3 DNA follows: TGCGCCAGCAGCGGCGGGGACAGGCAATACTCCTATAATTCACCCCTCCACTTT.

The chain recombines TRBV29-1 with TRBJ1-1, with a tentative D call TRBD1 (5 bases). CDR1 is SQVTM, CDR2 ANQGSEA, per germline. V lost 4 bases to trimming and J lost 4 bases, with 19 bases between them. The CDR3 is 15 amino acids. The CDR3 DNA reads as TGCAGCGTTGTGAGGTCCGGCGGGGCTGGCACTGAAGCTTTCTTT. Encoded protein: CSVVRSGGAGTEAFF.

The rearrangement uses TRBV11-2 and TRBJ2-7; 9 bases match TRBD2. The CDR3 length is 16 residues. Germline V gene data show CDR1 as SGHAT and CDR2 as FQNNGV. V lost 6 bases and J lost 7; bases outside the gene matches: 16. The CDR3 sequence is CASRPGLARSGGEQYF. CDR3 nucleotides: TGTGCCAGCAGACCGGGACTAGCCCGGTCGGGGGGTGAGCAGTACTTC.